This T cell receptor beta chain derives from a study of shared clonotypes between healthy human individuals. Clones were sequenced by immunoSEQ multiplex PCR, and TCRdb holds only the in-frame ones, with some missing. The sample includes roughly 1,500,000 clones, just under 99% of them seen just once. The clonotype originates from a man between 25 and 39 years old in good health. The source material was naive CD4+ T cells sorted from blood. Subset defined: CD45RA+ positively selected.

CDR3 DNA: TGTGCCAGCCGATTAGCGGGACACGAGCAGTACTTC. It codes for CASRLAGHEQYF. This rearrangement joins TRBV2 to TRBJ2-7; TRBD2 aligns across 8 bases. This CDR3 is 12 amino acids long. Germline V gene sequence: CDR1 SNHLY, CDR2 FYNNEI. Germline trimming cut 8 bases from V and 5 bases from J; bases unmatched to any gene: 5.